Listed below are T cell receptor beta chains from one sample, sequenced in a study of blood T cell repertoires in COVID-19. Some clones are missing from TCRdb's copy, which holds only in-frame ones; the method was immunoSEQ multiplex PCR. The sample shows about 240,000 clones, roughly 80% of them seen only once. The sample consisted of peripheral blood. All receptors come from an older woman with active or convalescent COVID-19. CDR3s include the opening cysteine and the closing phenylalanine or tryptophan. A D gene is named only where the DNA matches it firmly. Only some rows state a clone size, as once, few, many or a class for expanded clones.

clone_size	v_call	j_call	d_call	cdr3_aa	cdr3_nt
NA	TRBV5-6	TRBJ1-5	NA	CASSLGGVGNQPQHF	TGTGCCAGCAGCTTAGGAGGGGTAGGCAATCAGCCCCAGCATTTT
NA	TRBV11-2	TRBJ2-7	TRBD2	CASSSSVWGGSYEQYF	TGTGCCAGCAGCTCGTCGGTATGGGGGGGCTCCTACGAGCAGTACTTC
NA	TRBV6-5	TRBJ1-1	NA	CASTPGGGPNTEAFF	TGTGCCAGCACCCCGGGGGGGGGTCCGAACACTGAAGCTTTCTTT
NA	TRBV3-1/TRBV3-2	TRBJ1-2	NA	CASSQDLPNYGYTF	TGTGCCAGCAGCCAAGACCTTCCTAACTATGGCTACACCTTC
NA	TRBV24-1	TRBJ2-1	TRBD1	CATGPTGAPYNEQFF	TGTGCCACCGGACCGACAGGGGCCCCATACAATGAGCAGTTCTTC
NA	TRBV5-1	TRBJ1-3	NA	CASSLDSEGNTIYF	TGCGCCAGCAGCCTGGACAGTGAAGGAAACACCATATATTTT
NA	TRBV6-2/TRBV6-3	TRBJ1-4	TRBD1	CASSTRQGANEKLFF	TGTGCCAGCAGTACCCGACAGGGGGCTAATGAAAAACTGTTTTTT
few	TRBV7-8	TRBJ2-2	TRBD2	CASSVGSGGTGELFF	TGTGCCAGCAGCGTTGGGAGCGGGGGGACCGGGGAGCTGTTTTTT
NA	TRBV20-1	TRBJ1-1	NA	CSVRGNTEAFF	TGCAGTGTGCGGGGAAACACTGAAGCTTTCTTT
NA	TRBV6-1	TRBJ1-5	TRBD1	CASSEIGIQGAYSNQPQHF	TGTGCCAGCAGTGAAATTGGGATACAGGGGGCATATAGCAATCAGCCCCAGCATTTT
NA	TRBV19	TRBJ1-2	NA	CASRSLQQEHNYGYTF	TGTGCCAGTAGGAGTCTTCAGCAGGAACATAACTATGGCTACACCTTC
NA	TRBV9	TRBJ1-4	NA	CASSVRQNEKLFF	TGTGCCAGCAGCGTCCGACAAAATGAAAAACTGTTTTTT
NA	TRBV5-1	TRBJ2-7	NA	CASSRTGSYEQYF	TGCGCCAGCAGCAGAACAGGGTCCTACGAGCAGTACTTC
NA	TRBV5-1	TRBJ1-2	TRBD1	CASSLDRGSDGYTF	TGCGCCAGCAGCTTGGACAGGGGGTCTGATGGCTACACCTTC
NA	TRBV5-1	TRBJ2-5	TRBD1	CASSFGNRGRWETQYF	TGCGCCAGCAGCTTTGGCAACAGGGGGCGATGGGAGACCCAGTACTTC
NA	TRBV13	TRBJ1-2	TRBD1	CASSLGQGTLANYGYTF	TGTGCCAGCAGCTTAGGACAGGGGACCCTAGCTAACTATGGCTACACCTTC
NA	TRBV7-2	TRBJ1-2	TRBD1	CASSLGASTGGYGYTF	TGTGCCAGCAGCTTAGGGGCCTCTACAGGGGGATATGGCTACACCTTC
NA	TRBV7-9	TRBJ2-1	NA	CASSLALQKNYNEQFF	TGTGCCAGCAGCTTAGCGTTGCAGAAAAACTACAATGAGCAGTTCTTC
NA	TRBV7-2	TRBJ2-1	NA	CASSFGLNNEQFF	TGTGCCAGCAGCTTCGGACTCAACAATGAGCAGTTCTTC
NA	TRBV4-3	TRBJ2-5	NA	CASSQDRDSGRETQYF	TGCGCCAGCAGCCAAGATAGGGACTCGGGACGGGAGACCCAGTACTTC
NA	TRBV18	TRBJ1-2	TRBD1	CASSWGDRVDGYTF	TGTGCCAGCTCGTGGGGTGACAGGGTAGATGGCTACACCTTC
few	TRBV5-1	TRBJ2-1	NA	CASSLEGRDPYNEQFF	TGCGCCAGCAGCTTGGAAGGCAGGGATCCCTACAATGAGCAGTTCTTC
NA	TRBV5-1	TRBJ1-1	TRBD1	CASSLEGTGNTEAFF	TGCGCCAGCAGCTTGGAGGGGACAGGGAACACTGAAGCTTTCTTT
NA	TRBV6-5	TRBJ1-1	TRBD1	CASSWTGNTEAFF	TGTGCCAGCAGTTGGACAGGGAACACTGAAGCTTTCTTT
NA	TRBV18	TRBJ1-1	NA	CASSLKVLAGVESTEAFF	TGTGCCAGCTCTCTCAAGGTCCTTGCAGGGGTGGAGAGCACTGAAGCTTTCTTT
NA	TRBV18	TRBJ1-3	NA	CASSPGHLSGNTIYF	TGTGCCAGCTCACCCGGACATCTCTCTGGAAACACCATATATTTT
few	TRBV30	TRBJ1-1	TRBD1	CAWNGLRTGQGSTEAFF	TGTGCCTGGAATGGATTACGGACAGGACAAGGGAGCACTGAAGCTTTCTTT